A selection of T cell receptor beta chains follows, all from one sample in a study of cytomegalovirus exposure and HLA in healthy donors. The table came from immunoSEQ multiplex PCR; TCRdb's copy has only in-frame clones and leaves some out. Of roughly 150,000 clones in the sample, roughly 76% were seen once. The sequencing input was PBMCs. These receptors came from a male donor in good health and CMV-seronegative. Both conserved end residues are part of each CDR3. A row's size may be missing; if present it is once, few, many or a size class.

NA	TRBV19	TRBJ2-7	CASSSRTGYEQYF
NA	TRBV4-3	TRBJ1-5	CASSQGAYSNQPQHF
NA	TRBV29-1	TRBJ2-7	CSVEVLDRGYEQYF
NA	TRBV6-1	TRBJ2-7	CASSPGGSLYEQYF
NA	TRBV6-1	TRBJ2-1	CASSERGPLAASRNEQFF
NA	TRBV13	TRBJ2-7	CASSRDREQYF
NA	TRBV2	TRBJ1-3	CASTDRGVSGNTIYF
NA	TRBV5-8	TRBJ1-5	CASSLSWGLNQPQHF
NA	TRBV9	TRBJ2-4	CASSAGGVQYF
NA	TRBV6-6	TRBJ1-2	CASSLTGTANYGYTF
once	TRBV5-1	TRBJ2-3	CASSLYQGLADTQYF
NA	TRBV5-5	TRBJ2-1	CASSIAGMDEQFF
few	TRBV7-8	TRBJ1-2	CASSLGVTNYGYTF
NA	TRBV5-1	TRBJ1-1	CASSLVDRGQKAFF
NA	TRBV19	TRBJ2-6	CASSSTWGANVLTF
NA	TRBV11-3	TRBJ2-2	CASSLGGGANTGELFF
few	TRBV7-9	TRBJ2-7	CASSWGTVANEQYF
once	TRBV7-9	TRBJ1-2	CASSRNRIQGLDYGYTF
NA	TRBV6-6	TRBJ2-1	CASSYGGINEQFF
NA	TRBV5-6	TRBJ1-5	CASSSRGRLSNQPQHF
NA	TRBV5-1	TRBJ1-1	CASSLGAQGVGTEAFF
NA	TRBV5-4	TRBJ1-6	CASSSGNYNSPLHF
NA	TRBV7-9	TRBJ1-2	CASSSSRQGEANYGYTF
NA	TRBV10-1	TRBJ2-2	CASSRGRGSGELFF
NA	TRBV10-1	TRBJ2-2	CASSELAGGTGELFF
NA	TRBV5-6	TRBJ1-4	CASSRKPGGGEKLFF
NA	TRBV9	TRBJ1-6	CASSVQGVGQGVSPLHF
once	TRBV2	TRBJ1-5	CASSSGLGWNQPQHF
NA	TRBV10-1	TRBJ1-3	CASSVRSGNTIYF
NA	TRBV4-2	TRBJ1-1	CASSQQQGTDTEAFF
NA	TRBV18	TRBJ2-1	CASSLTSGGAYEQFF
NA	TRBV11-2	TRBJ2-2	CASSLIRGRLAGELFF
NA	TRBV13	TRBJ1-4	CASSLGTGGEKLFF
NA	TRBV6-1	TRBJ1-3	CASSPFSSGNTIYF
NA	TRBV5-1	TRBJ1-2	CASSLDGYGYTF
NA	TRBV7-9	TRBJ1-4	CASSANRGHLFF
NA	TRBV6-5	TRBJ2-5	CASSYSRGRQETQYF
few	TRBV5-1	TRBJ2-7	CASRSGQGYEQYF
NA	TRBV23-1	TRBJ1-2	CASSPRPYGYTF
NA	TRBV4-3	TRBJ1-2	CASSQYSGNYGYTF
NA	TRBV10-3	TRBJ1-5	CAIRGQGDQPQHF
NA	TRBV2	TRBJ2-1	CASSSQTRNEQFF
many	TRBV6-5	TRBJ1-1	CASSYSTDRDTEAFF
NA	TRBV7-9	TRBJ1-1	CASRGTENTEAFF
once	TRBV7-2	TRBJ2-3	CASSLDGGFTYTQYF